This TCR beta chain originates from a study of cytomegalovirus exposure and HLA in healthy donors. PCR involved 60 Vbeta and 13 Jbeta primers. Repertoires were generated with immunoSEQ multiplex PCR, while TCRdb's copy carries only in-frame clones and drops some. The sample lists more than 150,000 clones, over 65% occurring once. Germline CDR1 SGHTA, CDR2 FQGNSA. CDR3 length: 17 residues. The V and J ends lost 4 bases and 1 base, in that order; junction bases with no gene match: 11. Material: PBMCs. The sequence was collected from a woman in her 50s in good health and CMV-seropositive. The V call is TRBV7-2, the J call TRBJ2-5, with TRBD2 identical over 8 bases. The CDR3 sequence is CASSSLGSGGLQETQYF. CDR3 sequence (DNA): TGTGCCAGCAGCTCCCTTGGGAGCGGGGGACTCCAAGAGACCCAGTACTTC.